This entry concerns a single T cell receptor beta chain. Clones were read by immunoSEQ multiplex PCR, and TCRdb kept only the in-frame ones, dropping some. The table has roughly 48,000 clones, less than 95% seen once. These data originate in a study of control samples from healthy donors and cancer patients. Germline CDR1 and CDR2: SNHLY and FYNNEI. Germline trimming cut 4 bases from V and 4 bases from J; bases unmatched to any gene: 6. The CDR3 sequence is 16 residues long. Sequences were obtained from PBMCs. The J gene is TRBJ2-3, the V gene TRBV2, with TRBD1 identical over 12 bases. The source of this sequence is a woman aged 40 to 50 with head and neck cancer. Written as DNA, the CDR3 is TGTGCCAGCAGTGCCGGGACAGGGGGCGGGGCAGATACGCAGTATTTT. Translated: CASSAGTGGGADTQYF.